The clone carrying this TCR beta chain was counted ten times or more. What it binds is unknown. The data were taken from a study of early T cells in non-severe SARS-CoV-2 infection. Study summary: The input, bulk RNA from unsorted whole blood, was sequenced, and chains were unpaired.

The CDR3 is 13 amino acids. CDR1 and CDR2 (germline): MNHNS, SASEGT. V lost 6 bases and J 2 bases, leaving 11 bases between the germline ends. Study findings and constraints: Matches to VDJdb favored anti-spike CD8 responses and missed private and CD4 specificities.

Individual cDNA molecules each received unique molecular identifiers attached to them. TCRdb re-derived calls from the 5' RACE reads in MiXCR, one entry per CDR3 protein. The sample lists fewer than 50,000 distinct CDR3 sequences, 5.5% to 6.5% occurring once. The genes are TRBV6-1 and TRBJ2-7, with D possibly being TRBD2 (6 bases). The clonotype comes from an adult who was a healthcare worker with PCR-confirmed SARS-CoV-2 infection or an uninfected control (not recorded which). The sequencing input was whole blood. The CDR3 here is CASRGGFTYEQYF. The CDR3, as DNA: TGTGCCAGCAGAGGAGGGTTCACCTACGAGCAGTACTTC.